This T cell receptor beta chain was profiled in a study of breast tumors, draining lymph nodes, adjacent tissues. TCRdb passed the multiplex PCR reads through MiXCR, listing each CDR3 protein once. The repertoire consists of under 110,000 distinct CDR3 sequences, with under 40% occurring once and the leading ten covering approximately 5.4%. Ten or more counts support this clonotype. Its antigen is unidentified. A much larger clone lies one base from this, so it may be a read error. Samples came from axillary lymph nodes draining the breast cancer. Broader study findings: Data only fit, rather than demonstrated, lymph node origin of most tumor T cells. Most tumor T cells seemingly derive from lymph node, then expand in tumor.

In germline, CDR1 is DFQATT, CDR2 SNEGSKA (reference sequence). The CDR3 has 14 residues. With 5 bases clipped from V and 6 bases from J, the junction kept 13 bases outside the gene matches. The chain carries TRBV20-1 and TRBJ2-7; 7 bases map to TRBD2. This clonotype was sampled from a female donor with breast cancer. Some clones in this sample may be carry-over from other donors' samples. The sample was axillary lymph node tissue. CDR3 residues: CSAAPWEGPSEQYF. The DNA for the CDR3 is TGCAGTGCTGCACCCTGGGAGGGACCCTCCGAGCAGTACTTC.